This entry concerns a single T cell receptor beta chain. The CDR3 totals 16 residues. V dropped 1 base and J dropped 9; count of bases not matched to a gene: 7. CDR1 and CDR2 from the germline V gene are SGDLS and YYNGEE. This record comes from a study of blood T cell repertoires in COVID-19. Study-level information: The analysed material was cDNA or gDNA that came from T cells, B-cell-depleted T cells, or PBMCs.

Under the authors' procedure: Nucleated cell number was recorded as an estimate derived from reference gene primer amplification. The repertoire was sequenced with immunoSEQ multiplex PCR; TCRdb's copy has only in-frame clones and lacks some. That table furnishes V, J and clone size, whereas the DNA furnished D and trimming. This sample has 150,000 to 200,000 clones, with roughly nine tenths found just once. The J gene is TRBJ1-6, the V gene TRBV9; 10 bases line up with TRBD1. The sample comprised peripheral blood. The sequence was obtained from a woman aged 55-70 years with COVID-19, enrolled during active disease. CDR3 nucleotides: TGTGCCAGCAGCGTAACGGCCGGGACAGGGGTTTCACCCCTCCACTTT. This gives the protein CASSVTAGTGVSPLHF. The entire variable domain, with the rest obtained from reference TRBV9 and TRBJ1-6, is as follows: DSGVTQTPKHLITATGQRVTLRCSPRSGDLSVYWYQQSLDQGLQFLIQYYNGEERAKGNILERFSAQQFPDLHSELNLSSLELGDSALYFCASSVTAGTGVSPLHFGNGTRLTVT.